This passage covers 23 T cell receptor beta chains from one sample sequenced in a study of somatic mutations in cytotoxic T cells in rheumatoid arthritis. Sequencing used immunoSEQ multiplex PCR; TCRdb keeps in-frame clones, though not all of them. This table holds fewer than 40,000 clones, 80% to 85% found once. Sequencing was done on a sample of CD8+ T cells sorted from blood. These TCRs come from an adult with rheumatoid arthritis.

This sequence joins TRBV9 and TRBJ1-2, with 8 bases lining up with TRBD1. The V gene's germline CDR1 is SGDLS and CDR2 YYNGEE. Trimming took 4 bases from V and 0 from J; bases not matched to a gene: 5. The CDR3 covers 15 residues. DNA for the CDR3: TGTGCCAGCAGCTTGGGACAGGCTCCTAACTATGGCTACACCTTC. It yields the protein CASSLGQAPNYGYTF.

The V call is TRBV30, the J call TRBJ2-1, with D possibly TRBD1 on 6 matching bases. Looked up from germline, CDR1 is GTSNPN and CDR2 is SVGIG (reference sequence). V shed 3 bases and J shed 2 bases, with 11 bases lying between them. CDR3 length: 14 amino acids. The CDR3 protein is CAWRWDTAYNEQFF. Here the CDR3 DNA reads TGTGCCTGGAGATGGGACACCGCCTACAATGAGCAGTTCTTC.

DNA of the CDR3: TGTGCCTGGACCCCCCGGTTGAGCGGGAGGGCCGGTGATACGCAGTATTTT. Protein product: CAWTPRLSGRAGDTQYF. This chain links TRBV30 with TRBJ2-3, with 10 nucleotides matching TRBD2. J was trimmed by 6 bases and V by 4 bases; bases with no gene match: 16. CDR1 and CDR2 (germline): GTSNPN, SVGIG (reference sequence). The CDR3 is made up of 17 amino acids.

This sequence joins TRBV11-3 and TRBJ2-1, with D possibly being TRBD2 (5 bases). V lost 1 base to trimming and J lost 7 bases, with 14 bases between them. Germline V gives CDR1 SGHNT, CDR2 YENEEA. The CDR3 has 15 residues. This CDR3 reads CASSLAGGLGNEQFF. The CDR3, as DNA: TGTGCCAGCAGCTTAGCGGGCGGGCTAGGGAATGAGCAGTTCTTC.

The CDR3 sequence: CSVVTGTPMNTEAFF. CDR3 DNA: TGCAGCGTCGTCACAGGGACCCCCATGAACACTGAAGCTTTCTTT. The chain employs TRBV29-1 and TRBJ1-1, with a weak D call TRBD1 (6 bases). The V end was cut by 6 bases, the J end by 0 bases, with 17 bases between. This CDR3 contains 15 residues. Germline V lookup: CDR1 SQVTM, CDR2 ANQGSEA.

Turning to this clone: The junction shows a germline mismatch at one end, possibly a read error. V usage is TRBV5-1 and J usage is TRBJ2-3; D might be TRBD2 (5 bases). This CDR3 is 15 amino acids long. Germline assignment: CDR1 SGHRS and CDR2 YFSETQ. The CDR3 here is CASSLELGYRDMQYF. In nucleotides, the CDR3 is TGCGCCAGCAGCTTGGAACTAGGGTACCGGGATATGCAGTATTTT.

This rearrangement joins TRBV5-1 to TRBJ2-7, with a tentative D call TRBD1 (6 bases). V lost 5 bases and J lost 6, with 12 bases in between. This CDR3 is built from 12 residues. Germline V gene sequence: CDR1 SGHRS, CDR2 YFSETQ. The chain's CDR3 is CASRDTGLEQYF. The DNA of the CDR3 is TGCGCCAGCAGAGATACAGGGCTCGAGCAGTACTTC.

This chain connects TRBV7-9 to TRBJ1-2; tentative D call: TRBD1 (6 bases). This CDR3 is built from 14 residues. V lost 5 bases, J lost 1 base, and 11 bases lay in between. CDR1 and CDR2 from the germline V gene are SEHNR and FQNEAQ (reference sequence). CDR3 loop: CASSSRDNNYGYTF. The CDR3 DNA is TGTGCCAGCAGCAGCCGGGACAATAACTATGGCTACACCTTC.

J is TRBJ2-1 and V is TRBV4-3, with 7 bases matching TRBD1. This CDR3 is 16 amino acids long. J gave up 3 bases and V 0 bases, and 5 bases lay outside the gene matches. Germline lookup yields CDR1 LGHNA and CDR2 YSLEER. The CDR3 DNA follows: TGCGCCAGCAGCCAAGATTGGACAGGAGACTACAATGAGCAGTTCTTC. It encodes CASSQDWTGDYNEQFF.

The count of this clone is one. CDR3 residues: CASSFTGDNYGYTF. The CDR3 DNA sequence: TGTGCCAGCAGTTTTACAGGGGATAACTATGGCTACACCTTC. The gene calls are TRBV27 and TRBJ1-2; TRBD1 matches 7 bases. CDR1 and CDR2 from the germline V gene are MNHEY and SMNVEV (reference sequence). J lost 1 base, V lost 3 bases, and 2 bases had no gene match. This CDR3 has 14 residues.

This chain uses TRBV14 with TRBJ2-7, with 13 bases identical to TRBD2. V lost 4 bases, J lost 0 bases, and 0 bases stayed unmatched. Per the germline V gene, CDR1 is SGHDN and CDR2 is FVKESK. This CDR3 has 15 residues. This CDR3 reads CASSRTSGSSYEQYF. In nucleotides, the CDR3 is TGTGCCAGCAGCCGGACTAGCGGGAGCTCCTACGAGCAGTACTTC. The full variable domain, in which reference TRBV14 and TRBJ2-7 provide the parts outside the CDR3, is EAGVTQFPSHSVIEKGQTVTLRCDPISGHDNLYWYRRVMGKEIKFLLHFVKESKQDESGMPNNRFLAERTGGTYSTLKVQPAELEDSGVYFCASSRTSGSSYEQYFGPGTRLTVT.

The CDR3 spells CASSSGATYEQYF. The CDR3 DNA reads TGCGCCAGCAGCTCGGGGGCGACCTACGAGCAGTACTTC. This chain uses TRBV5-1 with TRBJ2-7; the D gene could be TRBD1 or TRBD2 (6 bases each). V lost 3 bases, J lost 2 bases, and 9 bases lay in between. Per germline, CDR1 SGHRS and CDR2 YFSETQ. The CDR3 runs 13 residues.

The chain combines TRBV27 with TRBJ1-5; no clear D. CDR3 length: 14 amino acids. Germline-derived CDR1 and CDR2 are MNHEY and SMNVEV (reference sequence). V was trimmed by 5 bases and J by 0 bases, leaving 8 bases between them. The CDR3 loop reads CASSHTHSNQPQHF. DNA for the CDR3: TGTGCCAGCAGTCACACTCATAGCAATCAGCCCCAGCATTTT.

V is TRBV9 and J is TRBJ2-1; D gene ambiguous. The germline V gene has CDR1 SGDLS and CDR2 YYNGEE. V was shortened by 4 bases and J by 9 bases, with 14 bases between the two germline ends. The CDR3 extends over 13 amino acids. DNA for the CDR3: TGTGCCAGCAGCCCCGACCGGGTGAGTGAGCAGTTCTTC. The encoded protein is CASSPDRVSEQFF.

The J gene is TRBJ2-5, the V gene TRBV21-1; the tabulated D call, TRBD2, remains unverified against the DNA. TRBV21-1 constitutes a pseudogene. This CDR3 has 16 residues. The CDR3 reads CASSRPGLAVTGTQYF. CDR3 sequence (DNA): TGTGCCAGCAGCAGACCGGGACTAGCGGTAACGGGGACCCAGTACTTC.

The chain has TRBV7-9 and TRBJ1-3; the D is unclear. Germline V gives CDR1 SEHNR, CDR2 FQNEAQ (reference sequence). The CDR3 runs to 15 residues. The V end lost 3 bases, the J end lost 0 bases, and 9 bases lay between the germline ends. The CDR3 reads CASSFGQDSGNTIYF. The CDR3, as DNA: TGTGCCAGCAGCTTCGGGCAGGACTCTGGAAACACCATATATTTT.

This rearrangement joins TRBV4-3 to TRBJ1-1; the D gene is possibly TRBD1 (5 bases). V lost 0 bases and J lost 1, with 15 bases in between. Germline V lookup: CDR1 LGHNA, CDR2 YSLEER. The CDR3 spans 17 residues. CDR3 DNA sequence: TGCGCCAGCAGCCAAGATGTGTGGGGGTCGGCGAACACTGAAGCTTTCTTT. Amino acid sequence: CASSQDVWGSANTEAFF.

CDR3 region: CASLDRETYNEQFF. The CDR3 coding sequence is TGTGCCAGTCTTGACAGAGAAACCTACAATGAGCAGTTCTTC. This chain connects TRBV6-1 to TRBJ2-1; D perhaps matches TRBD1 (5 bases). Trimming stripped 9 bases from V and 2 bases from J, with 14 bases between. Germline CDR1 MNHNS, CDR2 SASEGT. This CDR3 has 14 residues.

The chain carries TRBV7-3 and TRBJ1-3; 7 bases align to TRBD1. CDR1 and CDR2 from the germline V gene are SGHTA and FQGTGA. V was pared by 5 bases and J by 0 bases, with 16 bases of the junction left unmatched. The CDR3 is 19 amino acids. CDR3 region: CASSPNSVQGPYSGNTIYF. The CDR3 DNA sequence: TGTGCCAGCAGCCCCAACTCCGTACAGGGGCCTTACTCTGGAAACACCATATATTTT.

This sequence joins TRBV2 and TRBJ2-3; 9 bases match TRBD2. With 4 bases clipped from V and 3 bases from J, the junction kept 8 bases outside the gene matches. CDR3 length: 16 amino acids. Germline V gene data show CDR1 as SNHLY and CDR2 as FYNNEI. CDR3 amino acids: CASSVAASGATDTQYF. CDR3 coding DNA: TGTGCCAGCAGTGTGGCTGCTAGCGGGGCTACAGATACGCAGTATTTT.

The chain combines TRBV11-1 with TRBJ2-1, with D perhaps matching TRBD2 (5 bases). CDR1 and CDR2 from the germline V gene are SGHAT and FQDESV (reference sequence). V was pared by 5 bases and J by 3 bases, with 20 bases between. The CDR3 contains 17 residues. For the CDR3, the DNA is TGTGCCAGCAGCCCGGCGGGTCCCTCAACCTTCTACAATGAGCAGTTCTTC. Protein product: CASSPAGPSTFYNEQFF.

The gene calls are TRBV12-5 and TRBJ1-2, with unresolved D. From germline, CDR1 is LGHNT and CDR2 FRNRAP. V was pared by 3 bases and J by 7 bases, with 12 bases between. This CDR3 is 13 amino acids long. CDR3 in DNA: TGTGCTAGTGGTTTCCATTCTAGGGTTGGCTACACCTTC. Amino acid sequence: CASGFHSRVGYTF.

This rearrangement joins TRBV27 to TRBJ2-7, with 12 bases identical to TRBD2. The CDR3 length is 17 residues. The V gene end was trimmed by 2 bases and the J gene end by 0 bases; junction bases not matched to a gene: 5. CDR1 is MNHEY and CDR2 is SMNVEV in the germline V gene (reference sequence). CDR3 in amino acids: CASSLNPGLAGSYEQYF. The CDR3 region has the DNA TGTGCCAGCAGTTTAAACCCGGGACTAGCGGGCTCCTACGAGCAGTACTTC.